The clone carrying this TCR beta chain was seen repeatedly, ten times or more. The data were obtained in a study of read filtering for tumor transcriptome and immune sequencing. Study-level information: Patients were approximately 17 male and approximately 14 female, mean age about 65 years, range roughly 47 to 80. Revised staging placed roughly 8 patients in R-ISS I, around 15 in II, 7 in III. After DNase treatment, RNA was made into whole-transcriptome libraries.

This CDR3 contains 13 residues. Trimming cost V 1 base and J 7 bases, with 10 bases left between them. CDR1 is SEHNR, CDR2 FQNEAQ, per germline (reference sequence). Bone marrow was sampled from every patient at the time of active disease. Molecular barcoded adaptors covering alpha/delta and beta/gamma chains were used on roughly 400 ng RNA. TCRdb itself ran the reads through MiXCR, one entry per CDR3 protein. Of some 130,000 distinct CDR3 sequences detected, 10% to 15% appear once; the ten largest clones hold 11%. This chain connects TRBV7-9 to TRBJ1-1, with a possible D match to TRBD1 (5 bases). The source of this sequence is a donor aged 40 or over with multiple myeloma. The sequencing sample was made of a population of CD138-negative cells sorted from bone marrow. Written as DNA, the CDR3 is TGTGCCAGCAGCTTAGAAGGCGGGGGTGAAGCTTTCTTT. This encodes CASSLEGGGEAFF. The full variable domain, its missing parts supplied by reference TRBV7-9 and TRBJ1-1, is DTGVSQNPRHKITKRGQNVTFRCDPISEHNRLYWYRQTLGQGPEFLTYFQNEAQLEKSRLLSDRFSAERPKGSFSTLEIQRTEQGDSAMYLCASSLEGGGEAFFGQGTRLTVV.